This T cell receptor beta chain was recorded in a study of technical replicates of blood from a few donors. Measured with immunoSEQ multiplex PCR; TCRdb has only the in-frame clones, and not every one. This sample carries over 70,000 clones, just under 95% of them seen once, and the ten largest clones take around 0.44%. The sequencing input was T cells isolated from PBMCs. The origin of this receptor is a human donor in good health.

The CDR3 DNA follows: TGTGCCAGCGGAGAGGGACAGACCTACGAGCAGTACTTC. It translates to CASGEGQTYEQYF. The V and J genes are TRBV18 and TRBJ2-7; TRBD1 matches at 7 bases. CDR1 and CDR2 from the germline V gene are KGHSH and LQKENI. This CDR3 spans 13 amino acids. J lost 2 bases, V lost 8 bases, and 6 bases had no gene match.